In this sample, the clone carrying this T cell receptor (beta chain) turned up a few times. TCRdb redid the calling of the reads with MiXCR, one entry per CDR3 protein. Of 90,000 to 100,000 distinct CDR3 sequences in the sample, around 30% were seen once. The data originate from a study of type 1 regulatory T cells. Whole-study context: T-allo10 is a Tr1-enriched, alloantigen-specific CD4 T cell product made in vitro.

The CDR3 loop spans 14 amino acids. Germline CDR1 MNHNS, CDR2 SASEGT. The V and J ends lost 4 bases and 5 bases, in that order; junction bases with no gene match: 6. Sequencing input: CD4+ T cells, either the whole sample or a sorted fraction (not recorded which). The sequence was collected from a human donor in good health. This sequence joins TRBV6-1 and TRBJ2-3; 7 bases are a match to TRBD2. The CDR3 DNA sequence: TGTGCCAGCAGTGTTGGCGGGAGTGTAGATACGCAGTATTTT. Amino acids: CASSVGGSVDTQYF.